This is a list of T cell receptor beta chains from one sample in a study of shared clonotypes between healthy human individuals. Profiling relied on immunoSEQ multiplex PCR, and the TCRdb table lists in-frame clones only, not all of them. The table shows roughly 530,000 clones, with 90% to 96% occurring only once. Sequencing input: naive CD4+ T cells sorted from blood. These receptors all come from a woman aged 25 to 39 in good health. Both conserved end residues are part of each CDR3. The order of the fields is clone size, V gene, D gene, J gene, CDR3 DNA, CDR3 protein. A D gene is named only where the DNA matches it firmly. Part of the rows lack a size; the others show once, few, many or a class for expanded clones.

>.|TRBV6-6|.|TRBJ2-3
TGTGCCAGCAGTTACTCGGTCCACCCCACCAGGGGTACGCAGTATTTT
CASSYSVHPTRGTQYF
>.|TRBV7-9|.|TRBJ2-7
TGTGCCAGCAGCTTCCCGGGACCTAGAGAAGAGCAGTACTTC
CASSFPGPREEQYF
>.|TRBV19|.|TRBJ2-2
TGTGCCAGTAGTCCGGGACATAACACCGGGGAGCTGTTTTTT
CASSPGHNTGELFF
>.|TRBV7-9|.|TRBJ1-1
TGTGCCAGCAGCCCACAGGTCATGAACACTGAAGCTTTCTTT
CASSPQVMNTEAFF
>.|TRBV4-2|.|TRBJ2-7
TGTGCCAGCAGCGCACGGGAACGTCCGGGTAGGACCTACGAGCAGTACTTC
CASSARERPGRTYEQYF
>.|TRBV5-4|TRBD1|TRBJ2-7
TGTGCCAGCAGTACCTCGGGACAGGGGTCTAGGGAGCAGTACTTC
CASSTSGQGSREQYF
>.|TRBV6-1|.|TRBJ2-7
TGTGCCAGCAGTGAATGGAGGGACACCGACTCCTACGAGCAGTACTTC
CASSEWRDTDSYEQYF
>.|TRBV28|.|TRBJ1-2
TGTGCCAGCAGCCTCCAAAAGTATGGCTACACCTTC
CASSLQKYGYTF
>.|TRBV6-6|TRBD1|TRBJ2-3
TGTGCCGGCCGGGACAGTAGCACAGATACGCAGTATTTT
CAGRDSSTDTQYF
>.|TRBV27|.|TRBJ1-1
TGTGCCAGCAGTCTGCAGTGGGGGTTGACCACTGAAGCTTTCTTT
CASSLQWGLTTEAFF
>.|TRBV28|.|TRBJ2-7
TGTGCCAGCAGTTCCTCAATGGAGGCTAGCTACGAGCAGTACTTC
CASSSSMEASYEQYF
>.|TRBV10-3|.|TRBJ1-6
TGTGCCATCAGTAACAGGGACTATAATTCACCCCTCCACTTT
CAISNRDYNSPLHF
>.|TRBV5-5|TRBD2|TRBJ2-5
TGTGCCAGCAGCTCTGGACTAGCGGGAGGGGCTGAGACCCAGTACTTC
CASSSGLAGGAETQYF
>.|TRBV7-9|.|TRBJ1-1
TGTGCCAGCAGCTCTCTTAAGGGCACTGAAGCTTTCTTT
CASSSLKGTEAFF
>.|TRBV7-8|.|TRBJ1-6
TGTGCCAGCAGCCGACACAAACCAAGCTCCTATAATTCACCCCTCCACTTT
CASSRHKPSSYNSPLHF
>.|TRBV18|TRBD1|TRBJ1-5
TGTGCCAGCTCATTCAAGCAGGGGGCTGAGCAGCCCCAGCATTTT
CASSFKQGAEQPQHF
>.|TRBV28|.|TRBJ2-3
TGTGCCAGCAGGGATCGGACCCAAGTCAATACGCAGTATTTT
CASRDRTQVNTQYF
>.|TRBV7-5|.|TRBJ2-7
TGTGTCAGAAGCCCCCGCGTCCGGGGGTCTCTCGACTCCTACGAGCAGTACTTC
CVRSPRVRGSLDSYEQYF
>.|TRBV5-6|.|TRBJ2-3
TGTGCCAGCAGCTTACGGAGCGCAGATACGCAGTATTTT
CASSLRSADTQYF
>.|TRBV18|.|TRBJ2-7
TGTGCCAGCTCACCTCTTGAGGGCAGCTCCTACGAGCAGTACTTC
CASSPLEGSSYEQYF
>.|TRBV5-1|.|TRBJ2-7
TGCGCCAGCAGCTTGTCAGCCTCCCCCCGGGACGGCGAGCAGTACTTC
CASSLSASPRDGEQYF
>once|TRBV28|TRBD1|TRBJ1-1
TGTGCCAGCAGTTGGGACAGACAGGGAAGAACTGAAGCTTTCTTT
CASSWDRQGRTEAFF
>.|TRBV5-1|TRBD1|TRBJ2-6
TGCGCCAGCAGCTTGGTGGGACAGGGGAAGTCTGGGGCCAACGTCCTGACTTTC
CASSLVGQGKSGANVLTF
>.|TRBV5-8|.|TRBJ1-5
TGTGCCAGCAGCTTGGACAGGAGAAGCAATCAGCCCCAGCATTTT
CASSLDRRSNQPQHF
>.|TRBV5-1|.|TRBJ1-5
TGCGCCAGCAGCTTGGTCGCGGGCGGCAATCAGCCCCAGCATTTT
CASSLVAGGNQPQHF
>.|TRBV7-9|.|TRBJ2-7
TGTGCCAGCAGCTTAGGCTCCTACGAGCAGTACTTC
CASSLGSYEQYF
>.|TRBV5-8|.|TRBJ1-1
TGTGCCAGCAGCCGTCGTAACACTGAAGCTTTCTTT
CASSRRNTEAFF
>.|TRBV28|TRBD2|TRBJ2-7
TGTGCCAGCAGTGCAGGGACTAGCGGGAGCACCGAGCAGTACTTC
CASSAGTSGSTEQYF
>.|TRBV19|.|TRBJ1-1
TGTGCCAGTAGCAGCAGGGTGGTCGGGACTGAAGCTTTCTTT
CASSSRVVGTEAFF
>.|TRBV29-1|.|TRBJ2-5
TGCAGCGTTGGGGTTGGCGGGACGGCCAGAGAGACCCAGTACTTC
CSVGVGGTARETQYF
>.|TRBV19|TRBD2|TRBJ2-3
TGTGCCGGATTTGGGCGGGAGGGGTCCACAGATACGCAGTATTTT
CAGFGREGSTDTQYF
>.|TRBV11-2|.|TRBJ1-6
TGTGCCAGCAGTCCCCGGCAGGGTAATTCACCCCTCCACTTT
CASSPRQGNSPLHF
>.|TRBV6-1|.|TRBJ1-1
TGTGCCAGCAGTGATAGTTGGGCCACTGAAGCTTTCTTT
CASSDSWATEAFF
>.|TRBV15|.|TRBJ2-5
TGTGCCACCAGGGTACTGGGGGGAGAGACCCAGTACTTC
CATRVLGGETQYF
>.|TRBV5-1|.|TRBJ2-1
TGCGCCAGCAGCTTAAGTGCAGGAAAAGGTCGTAATGAGCAGTTCTTC
CASSLSAGKGRNEQFF
>.|TRBV18|TRBD1|TRBJ2-1
TGTGCCAGCTCACCAGACAGGGGCAGTGAGCAGTTCTTC
CASSPDRGSEQFF
>.|TRBV21-1|.|TRBJ1-4
TGTGCCAGCAGCAATGGGGGGGATCAGGCTAATGAAAAACTGTTTTTT
CASSNGGDQANEKLFF